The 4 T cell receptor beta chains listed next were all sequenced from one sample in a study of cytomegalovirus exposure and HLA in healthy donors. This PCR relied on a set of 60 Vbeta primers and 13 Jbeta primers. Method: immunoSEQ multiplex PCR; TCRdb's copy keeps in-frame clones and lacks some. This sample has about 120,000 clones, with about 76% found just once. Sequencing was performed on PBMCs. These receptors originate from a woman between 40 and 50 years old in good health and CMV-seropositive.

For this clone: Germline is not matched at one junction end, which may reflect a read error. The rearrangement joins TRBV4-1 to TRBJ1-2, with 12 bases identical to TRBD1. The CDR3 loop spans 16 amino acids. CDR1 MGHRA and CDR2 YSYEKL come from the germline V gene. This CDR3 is CASSQPGTGGNYSYTF. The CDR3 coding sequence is TGCGCCAGCAGCCAACCAGGGACAGGGGGCAACTATAGCTACACCTTC.

The CDR3 reads CAWSNRGGGNTIYF. As DNA, the CDR3 is TGTGCCTGGAGCAACAGGGGAGGTGGAAACACCATATATTTT. The chain carries TRBV30 and TRBJ1-3, with TRBD1 matching 7 bases. Trimming removed 3 bases from V and 3 bases from J; junction bases left unmatched: 5. Germline CDR1 GTSNPN, CDR2 SVGIG (reference sequence). The length of the CDR3 is 14 residues.

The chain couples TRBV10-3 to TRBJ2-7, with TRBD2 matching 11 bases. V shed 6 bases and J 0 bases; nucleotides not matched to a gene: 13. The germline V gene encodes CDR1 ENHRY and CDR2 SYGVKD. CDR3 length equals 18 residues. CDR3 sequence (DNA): TGTGCCATCAGCGGCCTCAGACTAGCGGGGCCAAGCTCCTACGAGCAGTACTTC. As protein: CAISGLRLAGPSSYEQYF.

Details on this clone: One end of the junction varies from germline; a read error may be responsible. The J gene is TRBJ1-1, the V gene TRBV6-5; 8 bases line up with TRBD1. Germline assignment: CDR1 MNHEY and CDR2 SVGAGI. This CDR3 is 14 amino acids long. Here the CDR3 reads CASTSRTGNAEAFF. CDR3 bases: TGTGCCAGCACCTCGCGGACAGGGAACGCTGAAGCTTTCTTT.